The 6 T cell receptor beta chains presented below share a single source sample, sequenced in a study of shared clonotypes between healthy human individuals (dated by TCRdb to between 2020 and 2021). Library prep was done by the immunoSEQ multiplex PCR assay. TCRdb took this table from immuneACCESS and kept in-frame rearrangements with V and J called. Such tables lack part of the clones; where checked against another copy, unresolved V genes explain under half of the gap, and the rest is unexplained. Recorded for this sample are 600,000 to 800,000 clones; just under 75% of them occurred a single time. The ten largest clones represent over 1.5% of the sample. Sequenced: memory CD4+ T cells sorted from blood. The sample's cell subset or site label, decoded: CD45RA-negative fraction. These receptors all stem from a woman in her twenties or thirties in good health.

The J gene is TRBJ1-2, the V gene TRBV6-1, with D uncertain. Germline V gives CDR1 MNHNS, CDR2 SASEGT. V gave up 4 bases and J gave up 3 bases, with 18 bases separating them. The CDR3 runs to 16 residues. The CDR3 sequence is CASSASLAVQYYGYTF. CDR3 sequence (DNA): TGTGCCAGCAGTGCCTCCTTGGCAGTCCAGTACTATGGCTACACCTTC.

The chain has TRBV29-1 and TRBJ2-5; 9 nucleotides match TRBD1. This CDR3 spans 14 amino acids. CDR1 and CDR2 (germline): SQVTM, ANQGSEA. V lost 7 bases to trimming and J lost 4 bases; unmatched junction nucleotides: 10. In DNA form, the CDR3 reads TGCAGCGGCGTCAACAGGGGGCCACGAGAGACCCAGTACTTC. Its translation is CSGVNRGPRETQYF.

The chain has TRBV11-2 and TRBJ2-5; the match to TRBD1 covers 7 bases. The DNA matches TRBJ2-7 better at its end, which makes the J call doubtful. The CDR3 spans 13 residues. The germline CDR1 and CDR2 sequences are SGHAT and FQNNGV. The CDR3 loop is CASSLTGYYEQYF. The CDR3 nucleotides read TGTGCCAGCAGCTTGACAGGGTACTACGAGCAGTACTTC.

The J gene is TRBJ2-7, the V gene TRBV4-3; a weak D match, TRBD2 (6 bases). Germline V lookup: CDR1 LGHNA, CDR2 YSLEER. The CDR3 covers 15 residues. V was clipped by 5 bases and J by 0 bases, with 14 bases between them. CDR3 protein: CASSLEGRLSYEQYF. CDR3 sequence (DNA): TGCGCCAGCAGCTTGGAGGGCAGACTCTCCTACGAGCAGTACTTC.

The chain couples TRBV11-2 to TRBJ1-1, with D possibly TRBD1 on 6 matching bases. CDR3 length: 15 residues. V lost 1 base and J 1 base, leaving 10 bases between the germline ends. CDR1 and CDR2 (germline): SGHAT, FQNNGV. In nucleotides, the CDR3 is TGTGCCAGCAGCTTAGCTTGGACAGCGAACACTGAAGCTTTCTTT. Encoded protein: CASSLAWTANTEAFF.

This clone was observed a handful of times. It is likely a read error: a sequence one base away is far more abundant. The chain combines TRBV5-8 with TRBJ2-7; D uncertain. The CDR3 has 12 amino acids. V shed 2 bases and J shed 0 bases, with 3 bases lying between them. Germline CDR1 is SGHTS and CDR2 is YDEGEE. CDR3 residues: CASSFSSYEQYF. The DNA for the CDR3 is TGTGCCAGCAGCTTTAGCTCCTACGAGCAGTACTTC. Together with reference TRBV5-8 and TRBJ2-7, the CDR3 gives the full variable domain: EAGVTQSPTHLIKTRGQQATLRCSPISGHTSVYWYQQALGLGLQFLLWYDEGEERNRGNFPPRFSGRQFPNYSSELNVNALELEDSALYLCASSFSSYEQYFGPGTRLTVT.